Sequencing of this T cell receptor beta chain was carried out in a study of blood T cell repertoires in COVID-19. Whole-study context: COVID-19 samples, acute and convalescent, were from the United States, Italy and Spain. In each case, the material was cDNA or gDNA derived from T cells, B-cell-depleted T cells, or PBMCs.

Produced via immunoSEQ multiplex PCR; TCRdb's table is partial and in-frame only. The data show about 230,000 clones, 84% seen once. This CDR3 is 16 amino acids long. J lost 0 bases, V lost 4 bases, and 3 bases had no gene match. Germline V gene lookup returns CDR1 SGDLS and CDR2 YYNGEE. The sequencing sample was made of peripheral blood. This receptor was obtained from a man aged 40-49 years who had recovered from COVID-19. The V call is TRBV9, the J call TRBJ2-2; 10 bases map to TRBD1. CDR3 amino acids: CASSTGTGANTGELFF. CDR3 nucleotides: TGTGCCAGCAGCACGGGGACAGGGGCGAACACCGGGGAGCTGTTTTTT.